The rows below give T cell receptor beta chains drawn from one sample of a study of T cell responses to AZD1222 COVID-19 vaccine. Sequencing was performed with immunoSEQ multiplex PCR; in TCRdb, only in-frame clones are kept and a portion is missing. The profile shows more than 150,000 clones, approximately 92% of them singletons. The material sequenced was peripheral blood, taken on day 0 of AZD1222 vaccination. Receptors originate from an adult in good health. CDR3s include the opening cysteine and the closing phenylalanine or tryptophan. Fields, in order: V gene, J gene, clone size, D gene, CDR3 protein, CDR3 DNA. The D gene is left open where the match is weak. Expanded clones are given a class, and other clones once, few, many or no size at all.

v_call: TRBV20-1
j_call: TRBJ1-1
clone_size: -
d_call: -
cdr3_aa: CSAPGDTEAFF
cdr3_nt: TGCAGTGCTCCAGGTGACACTGAAGCTTTCTTT

v_call: TRBV5-1
j_call: TRBJ1-1
clone_size: -
d_call: -
cdr3_aa: CASRGETVNTEAFF
cdr3_nt: TGCGCCAGCAGGGGGGAAACAGTGAACACTGAAGCTTTCTTT

v_call: TRBV10-3
j_call: TRBJ2-2
clone_size: -
d_call: -
cdr3_aa: CAISPQGGSNTGELFF
cdr3_nt: TGTGCCATCAGTCCCCAAGGGGGATCGAACACCGGGGAGCTGTTTTTT

v_call: TRBV10-3
j_call: TRBJ1-2
clone_size: -
d_call: TRBD1
cdr3_aa: CAIKTGTGGPGYGYTF
cdr3_nt: TGTGCCATCAAAACCGGGACAGGGGGCCCCGGCTATGGCTACACCTTC

v_call: TRBV28
j_call: TRBJ1-3
clone_size: -
d_call: -
cdr3_aa: CASSFQGGSGNTIYF
cdr3_nt: TGTGCCAGCAGTTTTCAAGGGGGCTCTGGAAACACCATATATTTT

v_call: TRBV5-5
j_call: TRBJ2-1
clone_size: -
d_call: -
cdr3_aa: CASSLTSGGNEQFF
cdr3_nt: TGTGCCAGCAGCCTGACAAGCGGTGGGAATGAGCAGTTCTTC

v_call: TRBV27
j_call: TRBJ1-4
clone_size: -
d_call: -
cdr3_aa: CASSPFATNEKLFF
cdr3_nt: TGTGCCAGCAGTCCTTTTGCAACTAATGAAAAACTGTTTTTT

v_call: TRBV7-9
j_call: TRBJ2-5
clone_size: -
d_call: TRBD2
cdr3_aa: CASSQDSTVGLVQETQYF
cdr3_nt: TGTGCCAGCAGCCAGGACTCAACCGTGGGACTAGTTCAAGAGACCCAGTACTTC

v_call: TRBV7-2
j_call: TRBJ1-5
clone_size: few
d_call: -
cdr3_aa: CASSLVIQGNQPQHF
cdr3_nt: TGTGCCAGCAGCTTAGTTATACAGGGAAATCAGCCCCAGCATTTT

v_call: TRBV9
j_call: TRBJ1-1
clone_size: -
d_call: TRBD1
cdr3_aa: CASNRGGTEAFF
cdr3_nt: TGTGCCAGCAACAGGGGGGGCACTGAAGCTTTCTTT

v_call: TRBV6-1
j_call: TRBJ2-4
clone_size: -
d_call: -
cdr3_aa: CASSEATMPGNIQYF
cdr3_nt: TGTGCCAGCAGTGAAGCGACGATGCCGGGAAACATTCAGTACTTC

v_call: TRBV5-1
j_call: TRBJ2-7
clone_size: -
d_call: TRBD1
cdr3_aa: CASSLKGQGAHEQYF
cdr3_nt: TGCGCCAGCAGCTTGAAAGGACAGGGGGCCCACGAGCAGTACTTC

v_call: TRBV25-1
j_call: TRBJ1-4
clone_size: -
d_call: -
cdr3_aa: CASSDNLGYAINEKLFF
cdr3_nt: TGTGCCAGCAGTGACAATTTGGGTTACGCGATTAATGAAAAACTGTTTTTT

v_call: TRBV4-3
j_call: TRBJ1-2
clone_size: -
d_call: -
cdr3_aa: CASSQDDKPNYGYTF
cdr3_nt: TGCGCCAGCAGCCAAGATGACAAACCTAACTATGGCTACACCTTC

v_call: TRBV3-1/TRBV3-2
j_call: TRBJ1-1
clone_size: -
d_call: TRBD1
cdr3_aa: CASSQAGQTPEAFF
cdr3_nt: TGTGCCAGCAGCCAAGCGGGACAGACACCTGAAGCTTTCTTT

v_call: TRBV9
j_call: TRBJ2-3
clone_size: -
d_call: TRBD2
cdr3_aa: CASNRRELAGSADTQYF
cdr3_nt: TGTGCCAGCAACCGTAGAGAACTAGCGGGGTCCGCGGATACGCAGTATTTT

v_call: TRBV14
j_call: TRBJ2-2
clone_size: -
d_call: TRBD1
cdr3_aa: CASSLDRVHTGELFF
cdr3_nt: TGTGCCAGCAGCCTGGACAGGGTCCACACCGGGGAGCTGTTTTTT

v_call: TRBV10-3
j_call: TRBJ2-7
clone_size: -
d_call: -
cdr3_aa: CAISGAGLGSYEQYF
cdr3_nt: TGTGCCATCAGTGGGGCGGGACTCGGTTCTTACGAGCAGTACTTC

v_call: TRBV11-3
j_call: TRBJ2-1
clone_size: once
d_call: -
cdr3_aa: CASSFSGGPYNEQFF
cdr3_nt: TGTGCCAGCAGCTTCTCCGGGGGGCCTTACAATGAGCAGTTCTTC

v_call: TRBV3-1/TRBV3-2
j_call: TRBJ1-1
clone_size: -
d_call: TRBD1
cdr3_aa: CASSQDSQGVTEAFF
cdr3_nt: TGTGCCAGCAGCCAAGACTCTCAGGGGGTCACTGAAGCTTTCTTT

v_call: TRBV30
j_call: TRBJ1-1
clone_size: -
d_call: -
cdr3_aa: CAWRTGGYTEAFF
cdr3_nt: TGTGCCTGGAGGACCGGGGGGTACACTGAAGCTTTCTTT

v_call: TRBV27
j_call: TRBJ1-1
clone_size: -
d_call: -
cdr3_aa: CASSFERGNTEAFF
cdr3_nt: TGTGCCAGCAGTTTCGAGAGGGGGAACACTGAAGCTTTCTTT

v_call: TRBV7-2
j_call: TRBJ1-2
clone_size: -
d_call: TRBD1
cdr3_aa: CASSLVGQGAGGYTF
cdr3_nt: TGTGCCAGCAGCTTAGTGGGACAGGGGGCAGGTGGCTACACCTTC

v_call: TRBV4-1
j_call: TRBJ2-7
clone_size: once
d_call: TRBD2
cdr3_aa: CASSQSLREDIVEQYF
cdr3_nt: TGCGCCAGCAGCCAAAGCTTGCGGGAGGATATCGTCGAGCAGTACTTC